This T cell receptor beta chain was captured by sequencing in a study of T cell responses to AZD1222 COVID-19 vaccine. TCRdb's table, derived via immunoSEQ multiplex PCR, lists solely in-frame clones and lacks some. Counted here are under 100,000 clones, roughly 90% occurring once; the ten biggest clones make up around 4.9%. Study-level results: Most donors were white British and more were female, and clonal diversity was possibly underestimated.

V shed 2 bases and J shed 1 base, with 11 bases lying between them. The CDR3 covers 15 residues. Germline CDR1 MNHEY, CDR2 SVGAGI. Comments on this clone: Its antigen is still unknown.

The chain combines TRBV6-5 with TRBJ1-2; no reliable D call. This TCR was sampled from an adult in good health. The input for sequencing was peripheral blood, taken on day 0 of AZD1222 vaccination. The DNA of the CDR3 is TGTGCCAGCAGTTACGGACTCGGCTTTAACTATGGCTACACCTTC. It specifies CASSYGLGFNYGYTF.